A selection of T cell receptor beta chains follows, all from one sample in a study of CD8+ T cells in alopecia areata. Profiled with immunoSEQ multiplex PCR; TCRdb holds only in-frame clones, not every one. The sample comprises approximately 100,000 clones, under 45% of which are singletons, and around 0.8% rests with the top ten. The material sequenced was CD4+ T cells sorted from blood. Receptors originate from a human donor with alopecia areata. Both conserved end residues are part of each CDR3. Each record gives: clone size, D gene, J gene, V gene, CDR3 DNA, CDR3 protein. A D gene is named only where the DNA matches it firmly. A clone size is listed for some rows: how often the clone was seen (once, few, many), or a class if it is expanded.

clone size: -; D gene: -; J gene: TRBJ2-7; V gene: TRBV30; CDR3 DNA: TGTGCCTGGACAGGACTTTACGAGCAGTACTTC; CDR3 protein: CAWTGLYEQYF
clone size: few; D gene: TRBD2; J gene: TRBJ2-1; V gene: TRBV29-1; CDR3 DNA: TGCAGCGGAAGGACACCGGGACTAGCGGGAGCATCCTACAATGAGCAGTTCTTC; CDR3 protein: CSGRTPGLAGASYNEQFF
clone size: -; D gene: -; J gene: TRBJ2-2; V gene: TRBV2; CDR3 DNA: TGTGCCAGCAGCCTACAAAACACCGGGGAGCTGTTTTTT; CDR3 protein: CASSLQNTGELFF
clone size: few; D gene: TRBD2; J gene: TRBJ2-5; V gene: TRBV29-1; CDR3 DNA: TGCAGCGTTTCGGGACTAGCGGGACGAGAGACCCAGTACTTC; CDR3 protein: CSVSGLAGRETQYF
clone size: -; D gene: -; J gene: TRBJ1-2; V gene: TRBV6-1; CDR3 DNA: TGTGCCAGCAGTGAAACCGACTATGGCTACACCTTC; CDR3 protein: CASSETDYGYTF
clone size: -; D gene: TRBD2; J gene: TRBJ2-1; V gene: TRBV29-1; CDR3 DNA: TGCAGCGCTAGCGGGGGGGCTGGCAATGAGCAGTTCTTC; CDR3 protein: CSASGGAGNEQFF
clone size: -; D gene: -; J gene: TRBJ2-2; V gene: TRBV4-1; CDR3 DNA: TGCGCCAGCAGCAGACCCGAAGACACCGGGGAGCTGTTTTTT; CDR3 protein: CASSRPEDTGELFF
clone size: -; D gene: -; J gene: TRBJ2-2; V gene: TRBV29-1; CDR3 DNA: TGCAGCGCCGCACGGGATAGGAACACCGGGGAGCTGTTTTTT; CDR3 protein: CSAARDRNTGELFF
clone size: -; D gene: -; J gene: TRBJ1-1; V gene: TRBV30; CDR3 DNA: TGTGCCTGGAACCGCAGGGGCTTGAACACTGAAGCTTTCTTT; CDR3 protein: CAWNRRGLNTEAFF
clone size: -; D gene: TRBD2; J gene: TRBJ2-7; V gene: TRBV25-1; CDR3 DNA: TGTGCCAGCGGAAGATTGCGGGGGGTAGAGCAGTACTTC; CDR3 protein: CASGRLRGVEQYF
clone size: -; D gene: -; J gene: TRBJ1-4; V gene: TRBV30; CDR3 DNA: TGTGCCTGGAGTGTAGGTGGACACGAAAAACTGTTTTTT; CDR3 protein: CAWSVGGHEKLFF
clone size: few; D gene: -; J gene: TRBJ2-5; V gene: TRBV29-1; CDR3 DNA: TGCAGCGTTGGTCGAAGGGGGTCGAGAGAGACCCAGTACTTC; CDR3 protein: CSVGRRGSRETQYF
clone size: few; D gene: -; J gene: TRBJ2-7; V gene: TRBV30; CDR3 DNA: TGTGCCTGGAGCGGGACCTTACTCTACGAGCAGTACTTC; CDR3 protein: CAWSGTLLYEQYF
clone size: -; D gene: -; J gene: TRBJ1-2; V gene: TRBV27; CDR3 DNA: TGTGCCAGCAGTTCGGCCCCCTCCACTAACTATGGCTACACCTTC; CDR3 protein: CASSSAPSTNYGYTF
clone size: -; D gene: TRBD1; J gene: TRBJ1-5; V gene: TRBV28; CDR3 DNA: TGTGCCAGCAGTTCAAACAGGGGACATCAGCCCCAGCATTTT; CDR3 protein: CASSSNRGHQPQHF
clone size: -; D gene: -; J gene: TRBJ1-2; V gene: TRBV30; CDR3 DNA: TGTGCCTGGGCGGCCGGGGCTGGCTACACCTTC; CDR3 protein: CAWAAGAGYTF
clone size: many; D gene: TRBD2; J gene: TRBJ2-5; V gene: TRBV5-1; CDR3 DNA: TGCGCCAGCAGCCTGGGACTAGCGGAAGAAGAGACCCAGTACTTC; CDR3 protein: CASSLGLAEEETQYF
clone size: -; D gene: -; J gene: TRBJ2-3; V gene: TRBV14; CDR3 DNA: TGTGCCAGCAGCCATTCCGGTGGGATCACAGATACGCAGTATTTT; CDR3 protein: CASSHSGGITDTQYF
clone size: few; D gene: -; J gene: TRBJ2-1; V gene: TRBV28; CDR3 DNA: TGTGCCAGCACCCCCGTAGGGTCCACGGGGTACAATGAGCAGTTCTTC; CDR3 protein: CASTPVGSTGYNEQFF
clone size: -; D gene: -; J gene: TRBJ2-5; V gene: TRBV18; CDR3 DNA: TGTGCCAGCTCACTAGGCCTGCAAGAGACCCAGTACTTC; CDR3 protein: CASSLGLQETQYF
clone size: few; D gene: TRBD2; J gene: TRBJ2-3; V gene: TRBV29-1; CDR3 DNA: TGCAGCGTTGAAGGGACTAGCATAGATACGCAGTATTTT; CDR3 protein: CSVEGTSIDTQYF
clone size: -; D gene: -; J gene: TRBJ2-3; V gene: TRBV14; CDR3 DNA: TGTGCCAGCAGCCCGCTGGGAGATACGCAGTATTTT; CDR3 protein: CASSPLGDTQYF
clone size: -; D gene: TRBD1; J gene: TRBJ1-1; V gene: TRBV6-5; CDR3 DNA: TGTGCCAGCAGTACGGGACAGGTGACCACTGAAGCTTTCTTT; CDR3 protein: CASSTGQVTTEAFF
clone size: few; D gene: -; J gene: TRBJ1-2; V gene: TRBV7-9; CDR3 DNA: TGTGCCAGCAGCCCTGGGGGGGCTGGCTACACCTTC; CDR3 protein: CASSPGGAGYTF
clone size: few; D gene: -; J gene: TRBJ2-3; V gene: TRBV10-3; CDR3 DNA: TGTGCCATCAGTGTTGAGTCCGATACGCAGTATTTT; CDR3 protein: CAISVESDTQYF
clone size: -; D gene: -; J gene: TRBJ2-7; V gene: TRBV29-1; CDR3 DNA: TGCAGCGTTGGGGGGACGGGCAACACCCTCTACGAGCAGTACTTC; CDR3 protein: CSVGGTGNTLYEQYF
clone size: -; D gene: TRBD1; J gene: TRBJ2-7; V gene: TRBV29-1; CDR3 DNA: TGCAGCGGGACAGGGGCCCGACTAGAGCAGTACTTC; CDR3 protein: CSGTGARLEQYF
clone size: few; D gene: -; J gene: TRBJ2-1; V gene: TRBV29-1; CDR3 DNA: TGCAGCGTTGATGTGGTGATTGAGCAGTTCTTC; CDR3 protein: CSVDVVIEQFF
clone size: few; D gene: -; J gene: TRBJ2-1; V gene: TRBV29-1; CDR3 DNA: TGCAGCGTTGAACTAGCGAACAATGAGCAGTTCTTC; CDR3 protein: CSVELANNEQFF
clone size: few; D gene: -; J gene: TRBJ1-1; V gene: TRBV29-1; CDR3 DNA: TGCAGCGTTGAAGCAACGACAGCTGAAGCTTTCTTT; CDR3 protein: CSVEATTAEAFF
clone size: -; D gene: -; J gene: TRBJ2-7; V gene: TRBV23-1; CDR3 DNA: TGCGCCAGCAGTCAATCGAAGGAGGGCGGGTACGAGCAGTACTTC; CDR3 protein: CASSQSKEGGYEQYF
clone size: -; D gene: TRBD1; J gene: TRBJ2-7; V gene: TRBV5-1; CDR3 DNA: TGCGCCAGCAGCTCCGAACCGGGACAGGGGTTCCACGAGCAGTACTTC; CDR3 protein: CASSSEPGQGFHEQYF
clone size: -; D gene: -; J gene: TRBJ2-5; V gene: TRBV29-1; CDR3 DNA: TGCAGCGTTGGGCGGAAACAAGAGACCCAGTACTTC; CDR3 protein: CSVGRKQETQYF
clone size: -; D gene: -; J gene: TRBJ1-1; V gene: TRBV2; CDR3 DNA: TGTGCCAGCAGTACGGACGGTGAAGCTTTCTTT; CDR3 protein: CASSTDGEAFF
clone size: -; D gene: -; J gene: TRBJ2-7; V gene: TRBV6-5; CDR3 DNA: TGTGCCAGCAGCGGAAGGGCCGGCGGATACGAGCAGTACTTC; CDR3 protein: CASSGRAGGYEQYF
clone size: -; D gene: -; J gene: TRBJ1-2; V gene: TRBV29-1; CDR3 DNA: TGCAGCGTTGAAAAAATTGCCCTCTCTGGCTACACCTTC; CDR3 protein: CSVEKIALSGYTF
clone size: few; D gene: -; J gene: TRBJ2-2; V gene: TRBV5-6; CDR3 DNA: TGTGCCAGCAGCCTGCCTCGGAGGACCGGGGAGCTGTTTTTT; CDR3 protein: CASSLPRRTGELFF
clone size: -; D gene: -; J gene: TRBJ2-3; V gene: TRBV9; CDR3 DNA: TGTGCCAGCAGCGTAGAAGGGCAGGGACCAGATACGCAGTATTTT; CDR3 protein: CASSVEGQGPDTQYF
clone size: -; D gene: -; J gene: TRBJ2-5; V gene: TRBV29-1; CDR3 DNA: TGCAGCGTTGAAGACGCACAAGAGACCCAGTACTTC; CDR3 protein: CSVEDAQETQYF
clone size: -; D gene: -; J gene: TRBJ2-1; V gene: TRBV4-1; CDR3 DNA: TGCGCCAGCAGCCAAGTGAGGGGCGTCCCGTTCTTC; CDR3 protein: CASSQVRGVPFF
clone size: few; D gene: -; J gene: TRBJ2-7; V gene: TRBV19; CDR3 DNA: TGTGCCAGTAGCTTTACAGGGACCTACGAGCAGTACTTC; CDR3 protein: CASSFTGTYEQYF
clone size: -; D gene: TRBD1; J gene: TRBJ2-2; V gene: TRBV29-1; CDR3 DNA: TGCAGCGGGCGACAGGGGCCCGGGGAGCTGTTTTTT; CDR3 protein: CSGRQGPGELFF
clone size: few; D gene: -; J gene: TRBJ2-7; V gene: TRBV29-1; CDR3 DNA: TGCAGCGCCGTCCGTCGGTACGAGCAGTACTTC; CDR3 protein: CSAVRRYEQYF
clone size: -; D gene: -; J gene: TRBJ2-7; V gene: TRBV23-1; CDR3 DNA: TGCGCCAGCAGTCCCCCGGCAGGGGTCGCGCAGTACTTC; CDR3 protein: CASSPPAGVAQYF
clone size: -; D gene: -; J gene: TRBJ2-5; V gene: TRBV27; CDR3 DNA: TGTGCCAGCAGTTTAAGTAGAGGGTTGGAGACCCAGTACTTC; CDR3 protein: CASSLSRGLETQYF
clone size: -; D gene: -; J gene: TRBJ2-3; V gene: TRBV7-9; CDR3 DNA: TGTGCCAGCAGCTTACCTGATCCGCAGTATTTT; CDR3 protein: CASSLPDPQYF
clone size: -; D gene: TRBD1; J gene: TRBJ1-6; V gene: TRBV5-6; CDR3 DNA: TGTGCCAGCAGCTCTACCCGGCGACAGGGTAGATTCTCACCCCTCCACTTT; CDR3 protein: CASSSTRRQGRFSPLHF
clone size: -; D gene: -; J gene: TRBJ1-2; V gene: TRBV29-1; CDR3 DNA: TGCAGCGTTGTCCGGGGAAATGGCTACACCTTC; CDR3 protein: CSVVRGNGYTF
clone size: -; D gene: TRBD2; J gene: TRBJ2-1; V gene: TRBV29-1; CDR3 DNA: TGCAGCGTGGGGAGGACTAGTCCTTCCAATGAGCAGTTCTTC; CDR3 protein: CSVGRTSPSNEQFF
clone size: once; D gene: -; J gene: TRBJ2-7; V gene: TRBV7-2; CDR3 DNA: TGTGCCAGCAGTAACCCAGGGCCCTACGAGCAGTACTTC; CDR3 protein: CASSNPGPYEQYF
clone size: -; D gene: -; J gene: TRBJ1-6; V gene: TRBV4-1; CDR3 DNA: TGCGCCAGCAGCTCTGGCCGGTCGGGGAATTCACCCCTCCACTTT; CDR3 protein: CASSSGRSGNSPLHF
clone size: few; D gene: -; J gene: TRBJ1-2; V gene: TRBV29-1; CDR3 DNA: TGCAGCCTGGCTAACTATGGCTACACCTTC; CDR3 protein: CSLANYGYTF
clone size: -; D gene: -; J gene: TRBJ2-7; V gene: TRBV29-1; CDR3 DNA: TGCAGCGTTGGGGAGGGGGCGAGCTCCTACGAGCAGTACTTC; CDR3 protein: CSVGEGASSYEQYF
clone size: -; D gene: -; J gene: TRBJ2-7; V gene: TRBV5-1; CDR3 DNA: TGCGCCAGCAGGGATCCCGGGACGAAGGTAATGGAGCAGTACTTC; CDR3 protein: CASRDPGTKVMEQYF
clone size: -; D gene: -; J gene: TRBJ1-4; V gene: TRBV29-1; CDR3 DNA: TGCAGCGTTTCTGAGGGAACCGCAACTAATGAAAAACTGTTTTTT; CDR3 protein: CSVSEGTATNEKLFF
clone size: -; D gene: -; J gene: TRBJ2-1; V gene: TRBV2; CDR3 DNA: TGTGCCAGCAGCGAGGAGGCCTACAATGAGCAGTTCTTC; CDR3 protein: CASSEEAYNEQFF
clone size: -; D gene: -; J gene: TRBJ2-7; V gene: TRBV10-2; CDR3 DNA: TGCGCCAGCAGAAAAGGGGCGAGCTCCTACGAGCAGTACTTC; CDR3 protein: CASRKGASSYEQYF
clone size: few; D gene: -; J gene: TRBJ2-5; V gene: TRBV6-5; CDR3 DNA: TGTGCAACGGCAGGGAGAACCGCGGAGACCCAGTACTTC; CDR3 protein: CATAGRTAETQYF
clone size: -; D gene: TRBD2; J gene: TRBJ2-5; V gene: TRBV29-1; CDR3 DNA: TGCAGCGTTGATTCGGGGGGAGCGGGAGGAGGTGAGACCCAGTACTTC; CDR3 protein: CSVDSGGAGGGETQYF
clone size: few; D gene: -; J gene: TRBJ2-7; V gene: TRBV7-2; CDR3 DNA: TGTGCCAGCAGCTTAGCGTCAGGCCGGGCCTACGAGCAGTACTTC; CDR3 protein: CASSLASGRAYEQYF